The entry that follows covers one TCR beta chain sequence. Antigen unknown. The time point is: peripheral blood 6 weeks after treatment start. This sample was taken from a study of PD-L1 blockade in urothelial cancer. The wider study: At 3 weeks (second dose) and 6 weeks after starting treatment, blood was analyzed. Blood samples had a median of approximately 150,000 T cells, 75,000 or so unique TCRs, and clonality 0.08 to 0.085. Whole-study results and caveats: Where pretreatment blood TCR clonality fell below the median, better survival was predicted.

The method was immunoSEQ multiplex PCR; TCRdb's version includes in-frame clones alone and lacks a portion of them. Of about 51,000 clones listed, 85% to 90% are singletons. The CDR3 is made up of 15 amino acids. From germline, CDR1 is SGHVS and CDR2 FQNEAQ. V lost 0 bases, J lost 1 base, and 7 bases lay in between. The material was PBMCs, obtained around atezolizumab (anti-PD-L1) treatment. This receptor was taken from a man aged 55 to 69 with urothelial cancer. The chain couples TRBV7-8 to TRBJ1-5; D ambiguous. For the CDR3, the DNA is TGTGCCAGCAGCTTAGCGCTCTACAGCAATCAGCCCCAGCATTTT. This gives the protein CASSLALYSNQPQHF.